The present T cell receptor (beta chain) was sequenced within a study of T cell responses to AZD1222 COVID-19 vaccine. Study-level results: Only a handful of people who got AZD1222 tested seropositive at baseline.

The germline V gene encodes CDR1 SEHNR and CDR2 FQNEAQ (reference sequence). CDR3 size: 15 residues. V gave up 1 base and J gave up 4 bases, with 13 bases separating them. Clones were read by immunoSEQ multiplex PCR, and TCRdb kept only the in-frame ones, dropping some. This table holds about 120,000 clones, 80% to 90% found once. About this clone itself: Its cognate antigen is unknown.

The TCR comes from an adult who received the AZD1222 COVID-19 vaccine. V usage is TRBV7-9 and J usage is TRBJ1-1, with D possibly matching TRBD1 (5 bases). The sample was peripheral blood, taken 28 days after the second AZD1222 dose. The CDR3 sequence: CASSLEPGRGTEAFF. DNA of the CDR3: TGTGCCAGCAGCTTAGAGCCAGGGAGGGGCACTGAAGCTTTCTTT.